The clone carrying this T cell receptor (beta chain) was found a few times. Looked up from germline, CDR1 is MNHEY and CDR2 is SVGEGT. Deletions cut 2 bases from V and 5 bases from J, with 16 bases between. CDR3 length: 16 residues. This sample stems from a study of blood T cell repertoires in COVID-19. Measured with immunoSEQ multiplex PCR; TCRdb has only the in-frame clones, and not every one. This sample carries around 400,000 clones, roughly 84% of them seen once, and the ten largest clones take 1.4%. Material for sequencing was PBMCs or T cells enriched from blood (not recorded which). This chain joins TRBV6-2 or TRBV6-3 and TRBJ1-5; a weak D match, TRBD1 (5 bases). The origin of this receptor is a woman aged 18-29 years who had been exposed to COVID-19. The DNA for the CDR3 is TGTGCCAGCAGTTACCTCCGATCTACAGGAGATCAGCCCCAGCATTTT. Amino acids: CASSYLRSTGDQPQHF.